These 24 T cell receptor beta chains were sequenced from one sample in a study of immune characterization of retroperitoneal liposarcoma. TCRdb reprocessed the PCR reads with MiXCR, giving one entry per CDR3 protein. Among around 10,000 distinct CDR3 sequences listed, roughly 22% were seen once. The source material was blood. The receptors shown here come from a female donor with retroperitoneal liposarcoma.

This clonotype was detected ten times or more. This may be a read error, as it is one base from a much larger clone. The chain is built from TRBV6-5 and TRBJ2-1; 7 bases line up with TRBD2. With V trimmed by 2 bases and J by 10 bases, 17 bases remained unmatched. This CDR3 region has 17 residues. Germline V gene data show CDR1 as MNHEY and CDR2 as SVGAGI. CDR3 loop: CASSYTPPASGTYEQFF. The CDR3 region has the DNA TGTGCCAGCAGTTACACTCCCCCAGCTAGCGGCACCTACGAGCAGTTCTTC.

This clonotype was detected many times. The chain couples TRBV27 to TRBJ2-5; tentatively, D is TRBD2 (5 bases). This CDR3 region has 13 residues. CDR1 and CDR2 (germline): MNHEY, SMNVEV (reference sequence). Trimming left V 5 bases short and J 1 base short, with 8 bases between. CDR3 amino acids: CASSQRSQETQYF. The CDR3 coding sequence is TGTGCCAGCAGTCAGCGGTCCCAAGAGACCCAGTACTTC.

Many counts were recorded for this clonotype. V gene TRBV6-1 combines with J gene TRBJ2-5; 7 bases line up with TRBD2. The J segment lost 0 bases and the V segment lost 7 bases, leaving 5 bases of the junction unmatched. The germline V gene encodes CDR1 MNHNS and CDR2 SASEGT. The CDR3 extends over 14 amino acids. The CDR3 sequence is CASMRGGDQETQYF. CDR3 nucleotides: TGTGCCAGCATGCGTGGGGGGGACCAAGAGACCCAGTACTTC.

The chain links TRBV7-3 to TRBJ2-3; 7 nucleotides match TRBD1. Trimming took 4 bases from V and 4 from J; bases not matched to a gene: 5. From germline, CDR1 is SGHTA and CDR2 FQGTGA. CDR3 size: 14 residues. The CDR3 spells CASSSGGRADTQYF. The CDR3 DNA reads TGTGCCAGCAGCTCAGGGGGTCGGGCAGATACGCAGTATTTT.

The chain links TRBV6-5 to TRBJ2-1, with 9 bases aligning to TRBD2. Germline V gene sequence: CDR1 MNHEY, CDR2 SVGAGI. The CDR3 runs 17 residues. V was clipped by 2 bases and J by 7 bases; unmatched bases: 12. The CDR3 loop reads CASSYPPWAGGPNEQFF. The CDR3 nucleotides are TGTGCCAGCAGTTACCCCCCCTGGGCGGGAGGGCCGAATGAGCAGTTCTTC.

This sequence joins TRBV11-1 and TRBJ2-1; 8 nucleotides match TRBD2. After removal of 2 bases from V and 10 bases from J, the junction contained 1 base not matched to a gene. Germline CDR1 and CDR2: SGHAT and FQDESV (reference sequence). This CDR3 is built from 12 residues. The CDR3 loop reads CASSLPGGEQFF. CDR3 coding DNA: TGTGCCAGCAGCTTACCGGGGGGGGAGCAGTTCTTC.

By its share, this clonotype is medium-sized (0.01 to 0.1%). A read error may be the cause here, since a much bigger clone is one base away. The chain couples TRBV6-5 to TRBJ2-1; 11 bases align to TRBD2. J gave up 13 bases and V 0 bases, and 14 bases lay outside the gene matches. The CDR3 is made up of 17 amino acids. CDR1 and CDR2 (germline): MNHEY, SVGAGI. The CDR3 protein is CASSYSVSGRAFETQFF. In DNA form, the CDR3 reads TGTGCCAGCAGTTACTCGGTTAGCGGGAGGGCCTTTGAGACCCAGTTCTTC.

Ten or more counts support this clonotype. This sequence joins TRBV7-2 and TRBJ2-1; 7 bases agree with TRBD2. The J call may be incorrect, as the DNA end agrees better with TRBJ2-7. CDR3 length: 14 amino acids. Germline V CDR1 and CDR2: SGHTA, FQGNSA. This CDR3 is CASSRRGSSYEQYF. The CDR3 DNA follows: TGTGCCAGCAGCAGACGCGGGAGTTCCTACGAGCAGTACTTC.

In its sample, this clonotype is medium-sized. V is TRBV12-3 or TRBV12-4 and J is TRBJ2-1; 7 bases are shared with TRBD2. With V trimmed by 3 bases and J by 0 bases, 8 bases remained unmatched. The CDR3 covers 17 residues. The CDR3 DNA sequence: TGTGCCAGCAGTTTGATCTCTAGCGGCCGCTCCTACAATGAGCAGTTCTTC. Translation: CASSLISSGRSYNEQFF.

This clonotype occurred many times. CDR3 DNA sequence: TGTGCCAGCAGCCGGGACTTTGCGTACCAAGAGACCCAGTACTTC. Its translation is CASSRDFAYQETQYF. V is TRBV11-3 and J is TRBJ2-5, with a tentative D call TRBD2 (6 bases). V was clipped by 5 bases and J by 0 bases, with 13 bases between them. The germline V gene has CDR1 SGHNT and CDR2 YENEEA. CDR3 size: 15 residues.

Ten or more counts support this clonotype. The chain combines TRBV12-5 with TRBJ2-3, with 12 positions matching TRBD2. Germline V gene data show CDR1 as LGHNT and CDR2 as FRNRAP. This CDR3 has 18 amino acids. J gave up 3 bases and V 5 bases, and 12 bases lay outside the gene matches. CDR3: CASGTGLAGSLSTDTQYF. CDR3 bases: TGTGCTAGTGGTACTGGACTAGCGGGATCCCTTAGTACAGATACGCAGTATTTT.

This clonotype was counted only a few times. J is TRBJ1-1 and V is TRBV6-5, with 8 bases matching TRBD1. V shed 5 bases and J 0 bases; nucleotides not matched to a gene: 8. This CDR3 has 16 amino acids. From germline, CDR1 is MNHEY and CDR2 SVGAGI. CDR3 DNA sequence: TGTGCCAGCAGTCCTCAGACAGGGGTCTTGAACACTGAAGCTTTCTTT. Protein product: CASSPQTGVLNTEAFF.

The V and J genes are TRBV6-4 and TRBJ2-5; 7 nucleotides match TRBD1. The V gene's germline CDR1 is MRHNA and CDR2 SNTAGT. V was clipped by 6 bases and J by 5 bases; unmatched bases: 9. The CDR3 totals 14 residues. The CDR3 protein is CASRRGRVGETQYF. The DNA of the CDR3 is TGTGCCAGCAGGAGGGGGCGGGTCGGGGAGACCCAGTACTTC.

The V call is TRBV12-3 or TRBV12-4, the J call TRBJ1-1, with 7 bases lining up with TRBD1. The length of the CDR3 is 13 residues. The V gene end was trimmed by 6 bases and the J gene end by 4 bases; junction bases not matched to a gene: 5. This CDR3 reads CASRSQGVTEAFF. For the CDR3, the DNA is TGTGCCAGCAGATCGCAGGGGGTCACTGAAGCTTTCTTT.

This clonotype was seen more than once but under ten times. The V and J genes are TRBV6-6 and TRBJ1-1, with 9 positions matching TRBD1. Looked up from germline, CDR1 is MNHNY and CDR2 is SVGAGI (reference sequence). This CDR3 contains 14 residues. V dropped 5 bases and J dropped 3; count of bases not matched to a gene: 4. In DNA, the CDR3 is TGTGCCAGCAGTAGACAGGGGGGGCACACTGAAGCTTTCTTT. This translates into CASSRQGGHTEAFF.

This chain connects TRBV6-2 or TRBV6-3 to TRBJ1-6; no reliable D call. V lost 2 bases and J lost 8, with 1 base in between. This CDR3 is built from 11 residues. Per the germline V gene, CDR1 is MNHEY and CDR2 is SVGEGT. The CDR3 region is CASSYDSPLHF. The CDR3 nucleotides are TGTGCCAGCAGTTACGATTCACCCCTCCACTTT.

This clonotype was seen at least ten times. The chain couples TRBV6-6 to TRBJ1-1; maybe TRBD1 (5 bases). Germline V gene lookup returns CDR1 MNHNY and CDR2 SVGAGI (reference sequence). V lost 0 bases and J lost 7, with 6 bases in between. CDR3 length: 12 residues. CDR3 nucleotides: TGTGCCAGCAGTTACTCGGGACTTGAAGCTTTCTTT. It codes for CASSYSGLEAFF.

The gene calls are TRBV10-1 and TRBJ2-1; 9 nucleotides agree with TRBD1. Germline V CDR1 and CDR2: WNHNN, SYGVQD (reference sequence). J gave up 14 bases and V 10 bases, and 6 bases lay outside the gene matches. The CDR3 spans 10 residues. CDR3 nucleotides: TGCGCCACTCCTGGGACAGGGAAGTTCTTC. This encodes CATPGTGKFF.

The chain uses TRBV6-1 and TRBJ1-1; the D is unclear. The CDR3 consists of 15 residues. Trimming cost V 2 bases and J 4 bases, with 14 bases left between them. Germline CDR1 reads MNHNS; CDR2 reads SASEGT. This chain's CDR3 is CASSEFSRVGTEAFF. The CDR3 DNA is TGTGCCAGCAGTGAATTCTCGAGGGTGGGCACTGAAGCTTTCTTT.

By sample fraction, this clonotype is medium-sized. This chain joins TRBV11-1 and TRBJ2-3, with TRBD2 as a possible D gene (6 bases). The CDR3 consists of 17 residues. The germline V and J ends were trimmed by 4 bases and 3 bases, with 20 bases remaining between them. The germline V gene encodes CDR1 SGHAT and CDR2 FQDESV (reference sequence). The CDR3 region has the DNA TGTGCCAGCAGCTCACTTGGCGGGACCGGCAGAACAGATACGCAGTATTTT. It yields the protein CASSSLGGTGRTDTQYF.

This clonotype appeared many times. The chain recombines TRBV27 with TRBJ2-1; TRBD2 matches at 7 bases. The CDR3 is 16 residues long. Per the germline V gene, CDR1 is MNHEY and CDR2 is SMNVEV (reference sequence). With 6 bases clipped from V and 1 base from J, the junction kept 9 bases outside the gene matches. This CDR3 is CASSSGTETSYNEQFF. The CDR3 DNA follows: TGTGCCAGCAGCAGCGGGACGGAGACATCCTACAATGAGCAGTTCTTC.

This clonotype was detected only a few times. This chain uses TRBV7-3 with TRBJ1-6, with D possibly TRBD1 on 5 matching bases. CDR1 SGHTA and CDR2 FQGTGA come from the germline V gene. Trimming pared 5 bases from V and 10 bases from J, leaving 12 bases between. CDR3 length: 13 residues. CDR3 DNA sequence: TGTGCCAGCAGCGTGGACAATAGATCACCCCTCCACTTT. Its protein is CASSVDNRSPLHF.

The chain couples TRBV12-3 or TRBV12-4 to TRBJ1-3; D gene uncertain. V was clipped by 1 base and J by 2 bases, with 6 bases between them. The CDR3 sequence is 14 residues long. CDR3 nucleotides: TGTGCCAGCAGTTTAGGGGTAACTGGAAACACCATATATTTT. This codes for CASSLGVTGNTIYF.

The sample holds a few counts of this clonotype. This sequence joins TRBV6-1 and TRBJ2-1, with 7 bases aligning to TRBD1. Germline assignment: CDR1 MNHNS and CDR2 SASEGT. The CDR3 length is 16 residues. V was clipped by 5 bases and J by 4 bases; unmatched bases: 11. In nucleotides, the CDR3 is TGTGCCAGCAGTTATTACAGGGGCGGTGGGTACAATGAGCAGTTCTTC. It encodes CASSYYRGGGYNEQFF.